Included here is one TCR beta chain sequence, with context. Its antigen remains unknown. Germline V lookup: CDR1 SGHRS, CDR2 YFSETQ. The ends were cut back, 0 bases at V and 10 bases at J, with 16 bases in the middle. CDR3 size: 14 residues. Brentuximab vedotin exposure varied among the patients, all of whom had relapsed after autologous stem cell transplantation. Thawed PBMCs yielded CD4+ T cells through magnetic negative selection. The protocol was immunoSEQ multiplex PCR, while the TCRdb copy is restricted to in-frame clones and leaves out a portion. The repertoire holds thousands of clones, with about 91% as singletons. The entry originates in a study of PD-1 blockade in classical Hodgkin lymphoma. The wider study: Nivolumab dosed at 3 mg/kg went to patients intravenously every 2 weeks. Study observations and caveats: Patients who began taking nivolumab under 1 year after ASCT were left out. Why the repertoires differ is still unclear, perhaps disease activity or prior therapy. Whereas CD4+ TCR diversity had risen significantly by C4D1, CD8+ TCR diversity had not.

The chain combines TRBV5-1 with TRBJ1-2; a weak D match, TRBD1 (6 bases). The sequenced sample was CD4+ T cells from blood, obtained at baseline. This receptor was obtained from a human donor with classical Hodgkin lymphoma. CDR3 amino acids: CASSLDRVGMDYTF. DNA for the CDR3: TGCGCCAGCAGCTTGGACAGGGTAGGCATGGACTACACCTTC.